This TCR beta chain was recorded in a study of brain metastases from non-small cell lung cancer. This clone has just a few counts. Its antigen is undetermined. Study-wide points: Paired brain metastases and primary tumors largely shared TCR repertoires. Fewer infiltrating T cells were found in brain metastases than primaries. In about 64% of brain metastases, T-cell clones were expanded compared with matched primary tumors.

Profiling relied on immunoSEQ multiplex PCR, and the TCRdb table lists in-frame clones only, not all of them. The repertoire includes some 1,300 clones, approximately 80% of them detected once, and under 20% sits in the top ten. The V and J ends lost 2 bases and 1 base respectively, with 3 bases between them. The germline CDR1 and CDR2 sequences are GTSNPN and SVGIG (reference sequence). This CDR3 contains 12 residues. V gene TRBV30 combines with J gene TRBJ1-3; no clear D gene. The sample taken for sequencing was tissue from a brain metastasis. The clonotype comes from a donor over 35 with non-small cell lung cancer. The CDR3 protein is CAWSSSGNTIYF. Here the CDR3 DNA reads TGTGCCTGGAGTTCATCTGGAAACACCATATATTTT.